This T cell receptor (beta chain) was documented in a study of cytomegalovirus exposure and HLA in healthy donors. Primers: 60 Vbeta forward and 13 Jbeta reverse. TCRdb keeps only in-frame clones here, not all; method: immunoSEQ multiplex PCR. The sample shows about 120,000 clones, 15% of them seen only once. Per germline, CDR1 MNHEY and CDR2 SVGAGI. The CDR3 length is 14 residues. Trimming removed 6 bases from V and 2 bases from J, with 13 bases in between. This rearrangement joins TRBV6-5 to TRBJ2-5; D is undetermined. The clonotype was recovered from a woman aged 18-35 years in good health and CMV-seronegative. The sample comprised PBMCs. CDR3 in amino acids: CASSAIGPQETQYF. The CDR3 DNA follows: TGTGCCAGCAGCGCGATTGGTCCTCAAGAGACCCAGTACTTC.